Listed below are T cell receptor beta chains from one sample, sequenced in a study of STAT3 mutations in large granular lymphocyte leukemia. Produced via immunoSEQ multiplex PCR; TCRdb's table is partial and in-frame only. The top ten hold 0.43% of the sample, which has approximately 45,000 clones, around 80% seen once. The sample comprised PBMCs. The receptors here all came from a human donor with T large granular lymphocyte leukemia. Some clones in this sample may be carry-over from other donors' samples. The conserved cysteine and the conserved F or W are not part of the CDR3 here.

TRBV7-2,TRBJ2-7,ASSLAEGGTAY
TRBV19,TRBJ2-3,ASSIFAGPTDTQY
TRBV10-2,TRBJ1-1,ASSENRAGTEAF
TRBV4-3,TRBJ1-5,ASSQDGGMAQH
TRBV15,TRBJ2-6,ATQSISHSSGANVLT
TRBV29-1,TRBJ1-6,SVRSSYNSPLH
TRBV18,TRBJ2-5,ASSLTGDGTQY
TRBV2,TRBJ2-1,ASFFGTANEQF
TRBV28,TRBJ2-7,ASSTGLAAYYEQY
TRBV7-9,TRBJ2-7,ASSFYAGYEQY
TRBV7-2,TRBJ2-7,ASSLDTASYEQY
TRBV28,TRBJ1-6,ASSLDSRDNSPLH
TRBV29-1,TRBJ2-7,SVGDFRNYEQY
TRBV11-2,TRBJ2-1,ASSLRAGGPYNEQF
TRBV5-8,TRBJ1-6,ASSLVPGNSPLH
TRBV29-1,TRBJ1-1,SVPGVGGTEAF
TRBV7-9,TRBJ2-2,ASSLVSRELF
TRBV2,TRBJ2-4,ASSDYRDSENIQY
TRBV27,TRBJ2-1,ASSWGLGNEQF
TRBV18,TRBJ2-3,ASSPLGSGGTDTQY
TRBV6-1,TRBJ1-2,ASSLQGGNGYT
TRBV5-8,TRBJ2-5,ASSMGLAGGRYQETQY
TRBV5-1,TRBJ1-2,ASSPQQGSRTTWGYT
TRBV18,TRBJ1-6,ASSPGDSPLH
TRBV30,TRBJ2-2,AWLISNTGELF
TRBV7-2,TRBJ2-1,ASSLAQRLAGGEQF
TRBV28,TRBJ1-2,ASRVPQGTHGYT
TRBV7-8,TRBJ2-3,ASNPRGQGTATQY
TRBV10-3,TRBJ1-1,AISEAGVRAF
TRBV6-5,TRBJ1-2,ASSLDNYGYT
TRBV6-5,TRBJ2-1,ASGRNEQF
TRBV29-1,TRBJ2-1,SAQGGWDEQF
TRBV2,TRBJ2-7,ASSEVGGDYEQY
TRBV28,TRBJ2-7,ASNMGFTYEQY
TRBV19,TRBJ1-2,ASSIGGFRNYGYT
TRBV5-1,TRBJ2-2,ASRVGQSNTGELF
TRBV18,TRBJ2-3,ASSLAGEIDTQY
TRBV29-1,TRBJ1-1,SVTRGFNTEAF
TRBV6-5,TRBJ1-3,ASSVSTGSGNTIY
TRBV15,TRBJ1-4,ATRVATNEKLF
TRBV5-1,TRBJ2-3,ASSRSTGSTDTQY
TRBV30,TRBJ1-4,AWSVFWVTCREKLF
TRBV7-9,TRBJ1-4,ASSPGGVEKLF
TRBV18,TRBJ1-2,ASSPRTALRDGYT
TRBV4-1,TRBJ1-2,ASSQRDRTNYGYT
TRBV5-1,TRBJ1-2,ASSDPQGSGYGYT
TRBV25-1,TRBJ2-3,ASSEWGKGGGARYTQY
TRBV7-2,TRBJ2-7,ASSFTPGPYEQY
TRBV30,TRBJ1-3,AWSVLGPNTIY